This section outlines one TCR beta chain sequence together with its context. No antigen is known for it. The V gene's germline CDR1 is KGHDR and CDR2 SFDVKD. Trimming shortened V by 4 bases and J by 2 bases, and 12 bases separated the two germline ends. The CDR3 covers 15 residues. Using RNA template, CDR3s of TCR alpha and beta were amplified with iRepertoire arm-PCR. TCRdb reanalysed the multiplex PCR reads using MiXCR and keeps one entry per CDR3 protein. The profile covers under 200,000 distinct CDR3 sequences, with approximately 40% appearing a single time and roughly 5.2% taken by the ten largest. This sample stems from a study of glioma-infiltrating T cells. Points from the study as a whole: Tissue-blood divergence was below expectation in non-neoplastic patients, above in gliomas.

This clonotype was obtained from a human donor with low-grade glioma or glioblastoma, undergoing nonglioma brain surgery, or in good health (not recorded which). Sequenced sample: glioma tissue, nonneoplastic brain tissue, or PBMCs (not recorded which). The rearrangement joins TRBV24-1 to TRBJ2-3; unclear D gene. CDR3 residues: CATSDVISITDTQYF. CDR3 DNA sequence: TGTGCCACCAGTGACGTTATCTCTATCACAGATACGCAGTATTTT.